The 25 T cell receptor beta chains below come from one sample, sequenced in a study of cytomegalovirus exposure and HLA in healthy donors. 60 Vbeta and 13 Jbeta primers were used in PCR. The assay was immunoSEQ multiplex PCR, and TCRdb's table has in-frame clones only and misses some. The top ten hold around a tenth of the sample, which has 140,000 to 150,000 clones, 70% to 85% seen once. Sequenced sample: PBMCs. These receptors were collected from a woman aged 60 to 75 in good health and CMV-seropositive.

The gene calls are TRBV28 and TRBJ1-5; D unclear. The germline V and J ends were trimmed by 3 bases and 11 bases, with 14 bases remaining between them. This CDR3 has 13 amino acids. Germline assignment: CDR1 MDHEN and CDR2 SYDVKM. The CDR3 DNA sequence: TGTGCCAGCAGTTTTTTTGAGGGTGGGGCCCAGCATTTT. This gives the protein CASSFFEGGAQHF.

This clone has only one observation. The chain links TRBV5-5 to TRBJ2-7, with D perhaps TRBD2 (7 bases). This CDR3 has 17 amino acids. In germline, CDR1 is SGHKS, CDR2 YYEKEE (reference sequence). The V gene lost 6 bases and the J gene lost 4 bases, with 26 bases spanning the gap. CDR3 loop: CASTRTRGAGAYYEQYF. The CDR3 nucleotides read TGTGCCAGCACCCGAACGAGGGGGGCGGGAGCCTATTACGAGCAGTACTTC.

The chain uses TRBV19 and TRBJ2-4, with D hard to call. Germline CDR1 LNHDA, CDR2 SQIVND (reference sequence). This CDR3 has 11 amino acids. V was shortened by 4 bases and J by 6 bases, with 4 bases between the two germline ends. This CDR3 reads CASSTRNIQYF. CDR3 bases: TGTGCCAGTAGTACCCGAAACATTCAGTACTTC.

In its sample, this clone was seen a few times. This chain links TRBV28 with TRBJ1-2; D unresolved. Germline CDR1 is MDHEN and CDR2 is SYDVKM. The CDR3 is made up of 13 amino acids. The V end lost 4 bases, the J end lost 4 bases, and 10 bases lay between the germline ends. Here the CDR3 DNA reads TGTGCCAGCAGTTCCAAAAGCGGCTATGGCTACACCTTC. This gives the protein CASSSKSGYGYTF.

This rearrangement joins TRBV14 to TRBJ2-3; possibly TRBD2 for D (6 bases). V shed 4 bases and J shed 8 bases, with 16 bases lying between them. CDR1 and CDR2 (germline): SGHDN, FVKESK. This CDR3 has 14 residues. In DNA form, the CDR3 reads TGTGCCAGCAGCCCAACGGTCCAGGGAGGTACGCAGTATTTT. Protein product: CASSPTVQGGTQYF. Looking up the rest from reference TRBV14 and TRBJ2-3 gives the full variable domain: EAGVTQFPSHSVIEKGQTVTLRCDPISGHDNLYWYRRVMGKEIKFLLHFVKESKQDESGMPNNRFLAERTGGTYSTLKVQPAELEDSGVYFCASSPTVQGGTQYFGPGTRLTVL.

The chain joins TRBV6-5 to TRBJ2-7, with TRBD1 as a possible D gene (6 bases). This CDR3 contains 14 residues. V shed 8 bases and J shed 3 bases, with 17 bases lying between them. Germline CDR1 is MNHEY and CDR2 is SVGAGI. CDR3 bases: TGTGCCAGCGCTTACCGGGACAAGTTCTACGAGCAGTACTTC. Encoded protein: CASAYRDKFYEQYF.

The CDR3 sequence: CASSQGTSGISSYEQYF. CDR3 DNA sequence: TGTGCCAGCAGCCAAGGGACTAGCGGGATCTCCTCCTACGAGCAGTACTTC. The J gene is TRBJ2-7, the V gene TRBV4-2, with TRBD2 matching 12 bases. Germline V lookup: CDR1 LGHNA, CDR2 YNFKEQ. This CDR3 has 17 residues. The trim removed 1 base at V and 0 bases at J, leaving 4 bases unmatched.

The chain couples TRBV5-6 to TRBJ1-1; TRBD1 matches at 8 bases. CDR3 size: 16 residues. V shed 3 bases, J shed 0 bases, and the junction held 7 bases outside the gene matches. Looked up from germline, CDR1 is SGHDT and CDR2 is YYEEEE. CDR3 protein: CASSYRTGFMNTEAFF. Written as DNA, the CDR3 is TGTGCCAGCAGCTACCGGACAGGGTTTATGAACACTGAAGCTTTCTTT. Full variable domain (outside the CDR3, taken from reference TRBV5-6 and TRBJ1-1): DAGVTQSPTHLIKTRGQQVTLRCSPKSGHDTVSWYQQALGQGPQFIFQYYEEEERQRGNFPDRFSGHQFPNYSSELNVNALLLGDSALYLCASSYRTGFMNTEAFFGQGTRLTVV.

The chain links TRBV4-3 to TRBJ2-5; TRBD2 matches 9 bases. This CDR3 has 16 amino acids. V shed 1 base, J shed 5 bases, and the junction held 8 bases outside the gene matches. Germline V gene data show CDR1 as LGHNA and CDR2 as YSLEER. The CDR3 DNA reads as TGCGCCAGCAGCCAAGCTCTAGCGGGGCTTGGGGAGACCCAGTACTTC. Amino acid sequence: CASSQALAGLGETQYF.

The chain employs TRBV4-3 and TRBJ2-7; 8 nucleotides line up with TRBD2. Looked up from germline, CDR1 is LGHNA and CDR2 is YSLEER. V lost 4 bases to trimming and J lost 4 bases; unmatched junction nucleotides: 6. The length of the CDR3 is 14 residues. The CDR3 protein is CASSRRREEYEQYF. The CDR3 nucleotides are TGCGCCAGCAGCCGAAGGCGGGAGGAGTACGAGCAGTACTTC.

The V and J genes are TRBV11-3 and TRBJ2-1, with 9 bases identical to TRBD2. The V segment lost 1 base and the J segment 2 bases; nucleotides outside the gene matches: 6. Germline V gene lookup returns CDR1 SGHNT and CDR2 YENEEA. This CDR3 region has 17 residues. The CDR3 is CASSLGGLAGPYNEQFF. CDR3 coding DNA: TGTGCCAGCAGCTTAGGGGGGCTAGCGGGACCCTACAATGAGCAGTTCTTC. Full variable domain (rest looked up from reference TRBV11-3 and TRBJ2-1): EAGVVQSPRYKIIEKKQPVAFWCNPISGHNTLYWYLQNLGQGPELLIRYENEEAVDDSQLPKDRFSAERLKGVDSTLKIQPAELGDSAVYLCASSLGGLAGPYNEQFFGPGTRLTVL.

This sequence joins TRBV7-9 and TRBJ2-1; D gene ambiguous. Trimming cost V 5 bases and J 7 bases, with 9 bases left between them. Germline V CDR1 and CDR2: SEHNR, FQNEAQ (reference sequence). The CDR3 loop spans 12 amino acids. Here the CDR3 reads CASSHTSNEQFF. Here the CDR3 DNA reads TGTGCCAGCAGCCATACCAGTAATGAGCAGTTCTTC.

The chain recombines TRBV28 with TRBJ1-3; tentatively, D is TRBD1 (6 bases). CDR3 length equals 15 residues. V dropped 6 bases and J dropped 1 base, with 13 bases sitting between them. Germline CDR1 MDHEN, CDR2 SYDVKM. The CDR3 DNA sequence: TGTGCCAGCAGCCGTACAGGGTATTCTGGAAACACCATATATTTT. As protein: CASSRTGYSGNTIYF.

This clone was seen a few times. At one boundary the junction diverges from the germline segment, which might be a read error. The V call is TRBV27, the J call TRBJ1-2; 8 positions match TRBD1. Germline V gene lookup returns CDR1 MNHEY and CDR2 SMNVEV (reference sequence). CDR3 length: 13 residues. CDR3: CASSLFQGAGYTF. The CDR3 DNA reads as TGTGCCAGCAGCTTATTTCAGGGGGCTGGCTACACCTTC.

CDR3 protein: CSATSGGSYNEQFF. CDR3 DNA sequence: TGCAGCGCCACTAGCGGGGGTTCCTACAATGAGCAGTTCTTC. The J gene is TRBJ2-1, the V gene TRBV29-1; 11 bases line up with TRBD2. The V and J ends lost 7 bases and 1 base, in that order; junction bases with no gene match: 3. The CDR3 consists of 14 residues. In germline, CDR1 is SQVTM, CDR2 ANQGSEA.

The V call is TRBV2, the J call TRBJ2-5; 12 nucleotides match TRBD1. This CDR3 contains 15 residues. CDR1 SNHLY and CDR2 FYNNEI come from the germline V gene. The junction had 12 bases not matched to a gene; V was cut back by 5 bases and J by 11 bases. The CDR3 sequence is CASSSTGQGAGEQYF. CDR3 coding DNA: TGTGCCAGCAGTTCTACGGGACAGGGGGCGGGGGAGCAGTACTTC.

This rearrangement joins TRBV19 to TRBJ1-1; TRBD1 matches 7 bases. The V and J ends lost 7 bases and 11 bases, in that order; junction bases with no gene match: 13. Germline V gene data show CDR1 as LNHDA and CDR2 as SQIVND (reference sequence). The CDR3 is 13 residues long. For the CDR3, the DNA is TGTGCCAGTACCTACGACAGGGCTGATGCTGCTTTCTTT. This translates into CASTYDRADAAFF.

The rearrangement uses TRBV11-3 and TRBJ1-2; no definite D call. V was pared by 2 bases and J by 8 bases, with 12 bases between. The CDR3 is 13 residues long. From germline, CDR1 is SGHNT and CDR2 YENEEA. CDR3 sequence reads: CASSLRESRGYTF. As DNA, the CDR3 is TGTGCCAGCAGCTTAAGGGAGAGTAGGGGCTACACCTTC. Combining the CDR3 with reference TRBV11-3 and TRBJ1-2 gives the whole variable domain EAGVVQSPRYKIIEKKQPVAFWCNPISGHNTLYWYLQNLGQGPELLIRYENEEAVDDSQLPKDRFSAERLKGVDSTLKIQPAELGDSAVYLCASSLRESRGYTFGSGTRLTVV.

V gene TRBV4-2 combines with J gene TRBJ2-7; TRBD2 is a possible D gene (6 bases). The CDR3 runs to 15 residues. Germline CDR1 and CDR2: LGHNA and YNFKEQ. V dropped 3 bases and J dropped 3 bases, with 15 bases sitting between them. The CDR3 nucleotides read TGTGCCAGCAGCCAGGGGACCTCTAGCGTCTACGAGCAGTACTTC. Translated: CASSQGTSSVYEQYF.

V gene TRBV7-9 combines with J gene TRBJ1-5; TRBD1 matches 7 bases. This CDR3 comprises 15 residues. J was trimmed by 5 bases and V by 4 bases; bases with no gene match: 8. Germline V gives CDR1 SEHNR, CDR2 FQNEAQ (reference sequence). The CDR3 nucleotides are TGTGCCAGCAGCTACGGGACAGTTGATCATCAGCCCCAGCATTTT. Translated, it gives CASSYGTVDHQPQHF.

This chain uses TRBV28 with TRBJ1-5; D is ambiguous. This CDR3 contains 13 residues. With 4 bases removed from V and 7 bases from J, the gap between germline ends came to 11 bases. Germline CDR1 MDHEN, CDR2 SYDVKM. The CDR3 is CASSSRRVQPQHF. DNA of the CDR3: TGTGCCAGCAGTTCACGGCGGGTACAGCCCCAGCATTTT. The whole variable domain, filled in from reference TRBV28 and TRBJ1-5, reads DVKVTQSSRYLVKRTGEKVFLECVQDMDHENMFWYRQDPGLGLRLIYFSYDVKMKEKGDIPEGYSVSREKKERFSLILESASTNQTSMYLCASSSRRVQPQHFGDGTRLSIL.

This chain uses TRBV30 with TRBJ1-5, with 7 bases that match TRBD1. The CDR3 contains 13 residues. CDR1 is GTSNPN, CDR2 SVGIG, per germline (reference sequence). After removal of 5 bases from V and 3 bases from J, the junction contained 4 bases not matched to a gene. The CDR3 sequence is CAWDTGANQPQHF. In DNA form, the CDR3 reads TGTGCCTGGGATACAGGGGCCAATCAGCCCCAGCATTTT.

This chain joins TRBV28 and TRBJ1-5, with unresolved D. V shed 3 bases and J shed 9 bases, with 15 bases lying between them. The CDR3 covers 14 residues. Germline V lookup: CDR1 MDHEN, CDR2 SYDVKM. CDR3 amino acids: CASSFTGAWGPQHF. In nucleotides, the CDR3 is TGTGCCAGCAGTTTCACGGGAGCCTGGGGGCCCCAGCATTTT.

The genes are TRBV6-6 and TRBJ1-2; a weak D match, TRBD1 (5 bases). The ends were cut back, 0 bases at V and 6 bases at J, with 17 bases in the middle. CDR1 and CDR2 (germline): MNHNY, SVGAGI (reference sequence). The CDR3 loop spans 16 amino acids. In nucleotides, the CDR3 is TGTGCCAGCAGTTACTCGAGACGCGGGGGTTTTGATGGCTACACCTTC. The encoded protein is CASSYSRRGGFDGYTF.

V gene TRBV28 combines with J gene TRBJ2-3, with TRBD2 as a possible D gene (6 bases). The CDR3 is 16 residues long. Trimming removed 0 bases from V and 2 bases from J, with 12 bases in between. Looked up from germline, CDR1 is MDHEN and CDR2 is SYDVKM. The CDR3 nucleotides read TGTGCCAGCAGTTTATGGGGGGGAGTGGCCACAGATACGCAGTATTTT. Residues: CASSLWGGVATDTQYF.